These 23 T cell receptor beta chains were all obtained from the same sample, sequenced in a study of neoadjuvant anti-PD-1 for oral cavity cancer (dated by TCRdb to about 2021). Libraries were prepared through the immunoSEQ multiplex PCR assay. Drawn from immuneACCESS, this table holds only the in-frame rearrangements with V and J called that TCRdb kept. Clones are partly lost; checked studies trace under half to an unresolved V gene and leave the rest unexplained. The sample records 1,200 to 1,500 clones, over 45% of which are singletons. Of the sample, roughly 15% is held by the ten largest clones. The time point label on this specimen signifies: after neoadjuvant nivolumab, at surgical resection. This specimen was tumor tissue, taken after nivolumab (anti-PD-1) treatment. These receptors all stem from a person aged 35-79 years with oral cavity squamous cell carcinoma.

The chain carries TRBV6-5 and TRBJ2-3; possibly TRBD1 for D (6 bases). Germline CDR1 and CDR2: MNHEY and SVGAGI. The CDR3 has 15 residues. V dropped 5 bases and J dropped 4 bases, with 16 bases sitting between them. The CDR3 region is CASSTLGGSADTQYF. In DNA, the CDR3 is TGTGCCAGCAGTACCCTAGGGGGTTCGGCAGATACGCAGTATTTT.

V is TRBV30 and J is TRBJ1-5, with TRBD1 as a possible D gene (5 bases). Germline lookup yields CDR1 GTSNPN and CDR2 SVGIG (reference sequence). The V end was cut by 5 bases, the J end by 7 bases, with 18 bases between. The CDR3 has 14 amino acids. The CDR3 nucleotides are TGTGCCTGGGGCTCTTCGGGGGGGTACCAGCCCCAGCATTTT. Translated: CAWGSSGGYQPQHF.

V is TRBV6-4 and J is TRBJ2-1, with TRBD2 identical over 15 bases. CDR1 is MRHNA and CDR2 is SNTAGT in the germline V gene. The V and J ends lost 3 bases and 8 bases, in that order; junction bases with no gene match: 2. CDR3 size: 15 residues. CDR3 residues: CASSDGLAGGHEQFF. The CDR3 bases are TGTGCCAGCAGTGATGGACTAGCGGGAGGGCATGAGCAGTTCTTC.

The chain links TRBV12-5 to TRBJ2-1; 9 bases map to TRBD2. V lost 2 bases, J lost 8 bases, and 7 bases stayed unmatched. CDR3 length equals 15 residues. CDR1 and CDR2 (germline): LGHNT, FRNRAP. Here the CDR3 DNA reads TGTGCTAGTGGTTTGTCAGCGGGAGGTACAGATGAGCAGTTCTTC. Translated: CASGLSAGGTDEQFF.

The J gene is TRBJ1-5, the V gene TRBV2; TRBD1 aligns across 7 bases. CDR3 length: 13 residues. The germline CDR1 and CDR2 sequences are SNHLY and FYNNEI. V dropped 4 bases and J dropped 6; count of bases not matched to a gene: 3. The CDR3 loop reads CASSGTGGQPQHF. CDR3 bases: TGTGCCAGCAGTGGGACAGGAGGTCAGCCCCAGCATTTT.

The V and J genes are TRBV9 and TRBJ1-3; D call uncertain. V gave up 0 bases and J gave up 0 bases, with 4 bases separating them. Looked up from germline, CDR1 is SGDLS and CDR2 is YYNGEE. This CDR3 contains 14 residues. The CDR3 nucleotides read TGTGCCAGCAGCGTAGAGACCTCTGGAAACACCATATATTTT. It yields the protein CASSVETSGNTIYF.

This clone came up a few times. The chain uses TRBV27 and TRBJ2-2; TRBD2 agrees at 12 bases. Germline V CDR1 and CDR2: MNHEY, SMNVEV (reference sequence). The CDR3 runs 16 residues. J gave up 5 bases and V 5 bases, and 6 bases lay outside the gene matches. The CDR3 reads CASSPPLAGGTGELFF. CDR3 DNA: TGTGCCAGCAGTCCCCCGCTAGCGGGAGGGACCGGGGAGCTGTTTTTT.

The chain uses TRBV9 and TRBJ2-5, with TRBD1 matching over 8 bases. J lost 2 bases, V lost 2 bases, and 5 bases had no gene match. Germline loops: CDR1 SGDLS, CDR2 YYNGEE. The CDR3 totals 15 residues. CDR3 DNA: TGTGCCAGCAGCGTTGGACAGGGTAATCAAGAGACCCAGTACTTC. This codes for CASSVGQGNQETQYF.

The chain couples TRBV29-1 to TRBJ1-5; tentative D call: TRBD1 (5 bases). Trimming removed 2 bases at V and 7 bases at J, with 12 bases between. This CDR3 has 13 amino acids. Germline V lookup: CDR1 SQVTM, CDR2 ANQGSEA. The CDR3: CSVETGRDQPQHF. The DNA for the CDR3 is TGCAGCGTTGAAACCGGCAGGGACCAGCCCCAGCATTTT.

The chain recombines TRBV5-6 with TRBJ2-1, with D possibly matching TRBD2 (6 bases). V lost 2 bases to trimming and J lost 8 bases, with 17 bases between them. The CDR3 extends over 15 amino acids. In germline, CDR1 is SGHDT, CDR2 YYEEEE. The CDR3 DNA reads as TGTGCCAGCAGCTTTTTGACTTTCGGAGGGGATGAGCAGTTCTTC. Amino acids: CASSFLTFGGDEQFF.

V gene TRBV16 combines with J gene TRBJ1-3; 8 nucleotides line up with TRBD1. This CDR3 comprises 17 residues. Germline CDR1 is KGHSY and CDR2 is FQNENV. After removal of 4 bases from V and 3 bases from J, the junction contained 11 bases not matched to a gene. The CDR3 DNA sequence: TGTGCCAGCAGCCCACAGGGACAGGCCCCACTTGGAAACACCATATATTTT. As protein: CASSPQGQAPLGNTIYF.

This clone is a singleton in its sample. The V gene is TRBV6-1, the J gene TRBJ2-3; 10 nucleotides align to TRBD2. Trimming took 6 bases from V and 0 from J; bases not matched to a gene: 0. CDR1 is MNHNS and CDR2 is SASEGT in the germline V gene. The CDR3 is 14 residues long. The CDR3 loop is CASRTSGSTDTQYF. DNA of the CDR3: TGTGCCAGCAGGACTAGCGGGAGCACAGATACGCAGTATTTT.

This clone was counted only a few times. The CDR3 sequence is CASSESGSDTQYF. Here the CDR3 DNA reads TGTGCCAGCAGTGAATCCGGGTCAGATACGCAGTATTTT. The chain uses TRBV25-1 and TRBJ2-3; unclear D gene. The V end was cut by 1 base, the J end by 4 bases, with 6 bases between. The CDR3 covers 13 residues. Germline-derived CDR1 and CDR2 are MGHDK and SYGVNS.

The CDR3 bases are TGTGCCAGCAGTTTATCGGGATTCAATGAGCAGTTCTTC. Its translation is CASSLSGFNEQFF. This rearrangement joins TRBV28 to TRBJ2-1; possible D gene TRBD2, 5 bases. V was shortened by 1 base and J by 6 bases, with 7 bases between the two germline ends. Germline V gene data show CDR1 as MDHEN and CDR2 as SYDVKM. The CDR3 covers 13 residues.

The V call is TRBV5-1, the J call TRBJ1-1; 7 nucleotides line up with TRBD1. In germline, CDR1 is SGHRS, CDR2 YFSETQ. V shed 4 bases and J 4 bases; nucleotides not matched to a gene: 10. The CDR3 has 15 residues. CDR3 nucleotide sequence: TGCGCCAGCAGCCCCGGACGACAGGGTAGCACTGAAGCTTTCTTT. As protein: CASSPGRQGSTEAFF.

This clone was recorded a few times. V and J are TRBV15 and TRBJ1-1; D gene uncertain. The CDR3 loop spans 12 amino acids. V dropped 5 bases and J dropped 4 bases, with 8 bases sitting between them. CDR1 and CDR2 (germline): LNHNV, YYDKDF (reference sequence). Written as DNA, the CDR3 is TGTGCCACCAGCGGCGACCGCACTGAAGCTTTCTTT. Protein product: CATSGDRTEAFF.

The chain is built from TRBV29-1 and TRBJ2-1; TRBD2 matches 8 bases. There are 16 residues in the CDR3. V lost 4 bases and J lost 0; bases outside the gene matches: 8. Germline V CDR1 and CDR2: SQVTM, ANQGSEA. This chain's CDR3 is CSVGGSGLGSYNEQFF. CDR3 nucleotides: TGCAGCGTTGGGGGCTCGGGACTAGGCTCCTACAATGAGCAGTTCTTC.

The chain combines TRBV5-4 with TRBJ2-7, with a tentative D call TRBD2 (5 bases). There are 14 residues in the CDR3. The germline CDR1 and CDR2 sequences are SGHNT and YYREEE (reference sequence). Trimming cost V 4 bases and J 3 bases, with 14 bases left between them. The CDR3 region is CASSTPGLGYEQYF. The CDR3 DNA sequence: TGTGCCAGCAGCACACCCGGACTGGGCTACGAGCAGTACTTC. The full variable domain, in which reference TRBV5-4 and TRBJ2-7 provide the parts outside the CDR3, is ETGVTQSPTHLIKTRGQQVTLRCSSQSGHNTVSWYQQALGQGPQFIFQYYREEENGRGNFPPRFSGLQFPNYSSELNVNALELDDSALYLCASSTPGLGYEQYFGPGTRLTVT.

The genes are TRBV5-6 and TRBJ2-7, with 7 bases that match TRBD2. This CDR3 is 16 amino acids long. The V and J ends lost 4 bases and 4 bases, in that order; junction bases with no gene match: 14. Germline V gives CDR1 SGHDT, CDR2 YYEEEE. The CDR3 reads CASSLLNSGGVYEQYF. For the CDR3, the DNA is TGTGCCAGCAGCCTGCTCAACTCGGGGGGTGTTTACGAGCAGTACTTC.

This clone rates as hyperexpanded. CDR3 in DNA: TGCGCCAGCAGCCAAACAGCGGGAGGAGGGGCCAACGTCCTGACTTTC. Amino acid sequence: CASSQTAGGGANVLTF. The V gene is TRBV4-1, the J gene TRBJ2-6; TRBD2 matches 9 bases. The CDR3 is made up of 16 amino acids. Germline CDR1 MGHRA, CDR2 YSYEKL. After removal of 2 bases from V and 4 bases from J, the junction contained 3 bases not matched to a gene.

The chain is built from TRBV10-3 and TRBJ1-5, with 8 bases lining up with TRBD1. V trimming: 4 bases; J trimming: 4 bases; junction bases outside the gene matches: 3. The CDR3 has 14 amino acids. Germline lookup yields CDR1 ENHRY and CDR2 SYGVKD. The CDR3, as DNA: TGTGCCATCAGTGCCACAGGGGGGAATCAGCCCCAGCATTTT. Its translation: CAISATGGNQPQHF.

The rearrangement uses TRBV11-3 and TRBJ2-5; D possibly corresponds to TRBD1 (6 bases). V gave up 4 bases and J gave up 3 bases, with 9 bases separating them. The length of the CDR3 is 13 residues. CDR1 is SGHNT, CDR2 YENEEA, per germline. DNA of the CDR3: TGTGCCAGCAGCTCCGGACAGAAAGAGACCCAGTACTTC. It codes for CASSSGQKETQYF.

The gene calls are TRBV4-1 and TRBJ2-4; 9 bases are a match to TRBD2. V lost 0 bases, J lost 2 bases, and 20 bases stayed unmatched. From germline, CDR1 is MGHRA and CDR2 YSYEKL. This CDR3 is built from 22 residues. Written as DNA, the CDR3 is TGCGCCAGCAGCCAAGACTTATCCCGCCGGGGGGAGACTAGCGGAACCAAAAACATTCAGTACTTC. Encoded protein: CASSQDLSRRGETSGTKNIQYF.